The clone carrying this T cell receptor beta chain was recorded a few times. Its target is unknown. CDR1 and CDR2 (germline): DFQATT, SNEGSKA (reference sequence). This CDR3 comprises 13 residues. J was trimmed by 3 bases and V by 3 bases; bases with no gene match: 5. Using a J-beta primer mix together with a sample-barcoded 5' primer, a second PCR was run for about 7 to 12 cycles. Using its own MiXCR run on the 5' RACE reads, TCRdb lists one record per CDR3 protein. The sample carries hundreds of thousands of distinct CDR3 sequences, about 51% recorded once. This record comes from a study of blood T cells in healthy people across ages. Study-wide findings and caveats: Compared with aged donors, long-lived donors showed fewer expanded clones, suggesting selection.

The receptor was derived from a woman aged 80 or older in good health. The source material was blood. This rearrangement joins TRBV20-1 to TRBJ2-7; 7 positions match TRBD2. The CDR3 DNA sequence: TGCAGTGCTAGGGCTAGCGGTTACTACGAGCAGTACTTC. Amino acid sequence: CSARASGYYEQYF.